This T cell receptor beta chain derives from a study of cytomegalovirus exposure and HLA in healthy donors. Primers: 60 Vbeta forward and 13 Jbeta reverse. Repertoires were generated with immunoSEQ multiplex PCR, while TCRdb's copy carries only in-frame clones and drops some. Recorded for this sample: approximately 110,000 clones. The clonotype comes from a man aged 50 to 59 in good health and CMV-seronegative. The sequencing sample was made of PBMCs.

The CDR3 sequence is CASRRTSANEQFF. The CDR3 DNA reads as TGTGCCAGCAGAAGGACTAGCGCGAATGAGCAGTTCTTC. This chain joins TRBV11-2 and TRBJ2-1; 9 bases map to TRBD2. The CDR3 extends over 13 amino acids. After removal of 6 bases from V and 7 bases from J, the junction contained 4 bases not matched to a gene. Germline values: CDR1 SGHAT, CDR2 FQNNGV.